Following are 28 T cell receptor beta chains from one sample sequenced in a study of untreated major depressive disorder. Profiling relied on immunoSEQ multiplex PCR, and the TCRdb table lists in-frame clones only, not all of them. The data show just over 20,000 clones, around 93% seen once. Sequenced sample: CD4+ T cells from PBMCs. The source of these receptors is a man aged 25 to 45 in good health.

This clone has a handful of counts. V and J are TRBV5-1 and TRBJ2-1, with TRBD1 as a possible D gene (6 bases). V was pared by 6 bases and J by 2 bases, with 12 bases between. Germline CDR1 SGHRS, CDR2 YFSETQ. The CDR3 length is 14 residues. CDR3 residues: CASTLQGPYNEQFF. CDR3 nucleotides: TGCGCCAGCACACTACAGGGCCCCTACAATGAGCAGTTCTTC.

This clone was seen a single time. The chain joins TRBV4-1 to TRBJ2-5, with TRBD2 matching over 13 bases. This CDR3 has 15 amino acids. Germline V lookup: CDR1 MGHRA, CDR2 YSYEKL. After removal of 9 bases from V and 4 bases from J, the junction contained 8 bases not matched to a gene. CDR3 nucleotides: TGCGCCAGTGGACTAGCGGGAGCTGGGGGAGAGACCCAGTACTTC. Translated: CASGLAGAGGETQYF.

V gene TRBV7-2 combines with J gene TRBJ1-6; D is undetermined. The germline V gene has CDR1 SGHTA and CDR2 FQGNSA. V was clipped by 1 base and J by 10 bases, with 8 bases between them. The CDR3 contains 13 residues. CDR3 nucleotide sequence: TGTGCCAGCAGCTTAGTAGGGAGGTCACCCCTCCACTTT. Its protein is CASSLVGRSPLHF.

V is TRBV5-6 and J is TRBJ2-5, with 7 bases aligning to TRBD2. V lost 0 bases to trimming and J lost 7 bases; unmatched junction nucleotides: 21. This CDR3 is 19 amino acids long. Germline-derived CDR1 and CDR2 are SGHDT and YYEEEE. The CDR3 reads CASSLDAVLVGGRLWTQYF. DNA for the CDR3: TGTGCCAGCAGCTTGGATGCTGTGTTAGTGGGAGGGCGTTTGTGGACCCAGTACTTC.

The V gene is TRBV6-1, the J gene TRBJ2-2; D remains unclear. Germline CDR1 MNHNS, CDR2 SASEGT. The CDR3 has 14 amino acids. The germline V and J ends were trimmed by 2 bases and 2 bases, with 6 bases remaining between them. Here the CDR3 DNA reads TGTGCCAGCAGTGAACAGGTTAACACCGGGGAGCTGTTTTTT. Translating it yields CASSEQVNTGELFF.

The chain combines TRBV5-1 with TRBJ2-2, with 7 positions matching TRBD2. V was clipped by 0 bases and J by 4 bases; unmatched bases: 9. CDR3 length equals 17 residues. Germline V gene lookup returns CDR1 SGHRS and CDR2 YFSETQ. CDR3 in DNA: TGCGCCAGCAGCTTGGCGGATCCTAGCGGTTCCACCGGGGAGCTGTTTTTT. This gives the protein CASSLADPSGSTGELFF.

The chain has TRBV6-5 and TRBJ1-4; no firm D call. The CDR3 has 16 residues. Trimming left V 0 bases short and J 8 bases short, with 16 bases between. CDR1 and CDR2 (germline): MNHEY, SVGAGI. In DNA form, the CDR3 reads TGTGCCAGCAGTTACTCGATCGGGGTGTCACGCGAAAAACTGTTTTTT. Translated, it gives CASSYSIGVSREKLFF.

CDR3 bases: TGTGCCAGCAGATATGGGCCGGGGCAGGGTCAGTTCTTC. Translating gives CASRYGPGQGQFF. The chain combines TRBV6-9 with TRBJ2-1; D could derive from TRBD1 or TRBD2 (5 bases each). Germline V gene data show CDR1 as MNHGY and CDR2 as SVAAGI. V lost 6 bases, J lost 13 bases, and 19 bases lay in between. The CDR3 runs to 13 residues.

The V call is TRBV11-2, the J call TRBJ2-4, with a tentative D call TRBD2 (6 bases). V dropped 3 bases and J dropped 0 bases, with 12 bases sitting between them. The CDR3 is 16 residues long. The germline V gene encodes CDR1 SGHAT and CDR2 FQNNGV. The CDR3 DNA is TGTGCCAGCAGCTTCCGGGACTCAATAGCCAAAAACATTCAGTACTTC. Amino acid sequence: CASSFRDSIAKNIQYF.

This clone was counted a single time. The chain recombines TRBV5-1 with TRBJ2-1; 8 bases fit TRBD2. The germline CDR1 and CDR2 sequences are SGHRS and YFSETQ. J gave up 6 bases and V 2 bases, and 10 bases lay outside the gene matches. The CDR3 is 16 residues long. The CDR3 here is CASSFTGLEKGNEQFF. DNA of the CDR3: TGCGCCAGCAGCTTTACGGGACTAGAAAAGGGCAATGAGCAGTTCTTC.

The gene calls are TRBV10-1 and TRBJ2-7, with unresolved D. Deletions cut 7 bases from V and 1 base from J, with 35 bases between. Looked up from germline, CDR1 is WNHNN and CDR2 is SYGVQD (reference sequence). CDR3 length equals 21 residues. The CDR3 DNA reads TGCGCCAGCAAGAAGAAGGTAGGGCTTTTGAGAGCCCGGAGCTTATCCTACGAGCAGTACTTC. It codes for CASKKKVGLLRARSLSYEQYF.

J is TRBJ2-7 and V is TRBV5-6; 12 nucleotides agree with TRBD1. This CDR3 is built from 15 residues. Germline loops: CDR1 SGHDT, CDR2 YYEEEE. V dropped 4 bases and J dropped 5; count of bases not matched to a gene: 7. The CDR3 loop is CASSRAGTGGDEQYF. CDR3 sequence (DNA): TGTGCCAGCAGCAGGGCCGGGACAGGGGGCGACGAGCAGTACTTC.

The V call is TRBV9, the J call TRBJ2-7, with D unresolved. Per the germline V gene, CDR1 is SGDLS and CDR2 is YYNGEE. Trimming pared 5 bases from V and 7 bases from J, leaving 13 bases between. CDR3 length equals 12 residues. The CDR3 region is CASSPDSEEQYF. Written as DNA, the CDR3 is TGTGCCAGCAGTCCCGACTCGGAAGAGCAGTACTTC.

This clone was recorded only once. The V gene is TRBV30, the J gene TRBJ2-2; TRBD2 matches at 7 bases. This CDR3 is 12 amino acids long. Germline CDR1 is GTSNPN and CDR2 is SVGIG (reference sequence). V trimming: 7 bases; J trimming: 7 bases; junction bases outside the gene matches: 6. This CDR3 is CASPGRGGELFF. The CDR3 bases are TGTGCCTCCCCGGGGAGGGGCGGGGAGCTGTTTTTT.

This chain links TRBV27 with TRBJ1-5, with no clear D. The CDR3 runs to 12 residues. V lost 9 bases and J lost 1, with 7 bases in between. Germline lookup yields CDR1 MNHEY and CDR2 SMNVEV (reference sequence). The CDR3 DNA follows: TGTGCCAGAGAGAAAAGCAATCAGCCCCAGCATTTT. Protein: CAREKSNQPQHF.

V is TRBV5-1 and J is TRBJ1-5; D unresolved. This CDR3 has 16 amino acids. Germline loops: CDR1 SGHRS, CDR2 YFSETQ. V lost 0 bases to trimming and J lost 2 bases, with 12 bases between them. CDR3 amino acids: CASSLDEWGGNQPQHF. The CDR3 DNA is TGCGCCAGCAGCTTGGATGAGTGGGGAGGCAATCAGCCCCAGCATTTT.

The chain joins TRBV7-9 to TRBJ1-1, with D perhaps TRBD1 (5 bases). Trimming shortened V by 0 bases and J by 0 bases, and 8 bases separated the two germline ends. Germline V gene lookup returns CDR1 SEHNR and CDR2 FQNEAQ (reference sequence). The CDR3 spans 15 residues. The CDR3 nucleotides are TGTGCCAGCAGCTTAGCGAGGACAATGAACACTGAAGCTTTCTTT. Translation gives CASSLARTMNTEAFF.

The chain carries TRBV18 and TRBJ2-5; unclear D gene. The V end was cut by 5 bases, the J end by 0 bases, with 7 bases between. Germline V gene lookup returns CDR1 KGHSH and CDR2 LQKENI. This CDR3 comprises 13 residues. The CDR3 DNA is TGTGCCAGCTCATCCTACCACCAAGAGACCCAGTACTTC. Protein: CASSSYHQETQYF.

This clone came up once. V and J are TRBV2 and TRBJ2-7; 8 nucleotides agree with TRBD2. Germline V gene data show CDR1 as SNHLY and CDR2 as FYNNEI. The CDR3 has 16 residues. The J segment lost 3 bases and the V segment lost 3 bases, leaving 10 bases of the junction unmatched. The CDR3 here is CASSDSGAGGGYEQYF. In DNA form, the CDR3 reads TGTGCCAGCAGTGATTCGGGGGCGGGAGGAGGCTACGAGCAGTACTTC.

This clone has only a few counts. V and J are TRBV11-2 and TRBJ2-7, with 9 nucleotides matching TRBD1. The CDR3 length is 16 residues. Per the germline V gene, CDR1 is SGHAT and CDR2 is FQNNGV. Trimming took 5 bases from V and 1 from J; bases not matched to a gene: 9. The chain's CDR3 is CASSHAVGQGSYEQYF. As DNA, the CDR3 is TGTGCCAGCAGCCACGCTGTGGGACAGGGATCCTACGAGCAGTACTTC.

The V call is TRBV7-2, the J call TRBJ2-3; D possibly matches TRBD1 or TRBD2 (6 bases each). The CDR3 loop spans 12 amino acids. Looked up from germline, CDR1 is SGHTA and CDR2 is FQGNSA. V was clipped by 5 bases and J by 6 bases, with 9 bases between them. CDR3 protein: CASSRGRDTQYF. In nucleotides, the CDR3 is TGTGCCAGCAGCCGGGGGCGGGATACGCAGTATTTT.

The rearrangement uses TRBV27 and TRBJ1-2; 10 bases fit TRBD1. With 3 bases clipped from V and 6 bases from J, the junction kept 10 bases outside the gene matches. Germline assignment: CDR1 MNHEY and CDR2 SMNVEV (reference sequence). The CDR3 extends over 16 amino acids. The DNA of the CDR3 is TGTGCCAGCAGTTTTCAACTGACAGGGGGCGCTGATGGCTACACCTTC. Translating gives CASSFQLTGGADGYTF.

This sequence joins TRBV7-8 and TRBJ2-2; D is possibly TRBD2 (7 bases). V was shortened by 5 bases and J by 5 bases, with 18 bases between the two germline ends. Per germline, CDR1 SGHVS and CDR2 FQNEAQ. CDR3 length equals 16 residues. The CDR3 region is CASSPRGGGRTGELFF. CDR3 sequence (DNA): TGTGCCAGCAGCCCGAGGGGGGGAGGGCGAACCGGGGAGCTGTTTTTT.

This clone was picked up one time. The chain combines TRBV18 with TRBJ2-7; 9 bases align to TRBD2. V lost 3 bases and J lost 1; bases outside the gene matches: 10. The CDR3 totals 17 residues. Germline CDR1 and CDR2: KGHSH and LQKENI. Written as DNA, the CDR3 is TGTGCCAGCTCACCGATCCTAGCGGGAACCGGATCCTACGAGCAGTACTTC. Residues: CASSPILAGTGSYEQYF.

This chain links TRBV7-2 with TRBJ2-7, with D possibly being TRBD1 or TRBD2 (6 bases each). The ends were cut back, 3 bases at V and 6 bases at J, with 18 bases in the middle. From germline, CDR1 is SGHTA and CDR2 FQGNSA. The CDR3 runs to 15 residues. The CDR3 bases are TGTGCCAGCAGCTTTTCGGTCGGAGGGGGAGGCGAGCAGTACTTC. It translates to CASSFSVGGGGEQYF.

The rearrangement joins TRBV18 to TRBJ1-2; D call uncertain. This CDR3 has 13 residues. V shed 0 bases and J shed 1 base, with 3 bases lying between them. Germline-derived CDR1 and CDR2 are KGHSH and LQKENI. The CDR3 bases are TGTGCCAGCTCACCACCCAGTAACTATGGCTACACCTTC. Amino acid sequence: CASSPPSNYGYTF.

The chain links TRBV11-3 to TRBJ1-5; weak D call: TRBD1 (6 bases). The CDR3 sequence is 16 residues long. V lost 5 bases and J lost 0, with 14 bases in between. CDR1 and CDR2 from the germline V gene are SGHNT and YENEEA. The CDR3 DNA reads TGTGCCAGCAGCCCTGGGGGGACATATAGCAATCAGCCCCAGCATTTT. Protein product: CASSPGGTYSNQPQHF.

This clone has more than one count but fewer than ten. J is TRBJ1-5 and V is TRBV27; D not resolved. Trimming stripped 5 bases from V and 6 bases from J, with 14 bases between. Germline V gene sequence: CDR1 MNHEY, CDR2 SMNVEV (reference sequence). This CDR3 is built from 14 residues. This CDR3 is CASSPAARSQPQHF. The CDR3 region has the DNA TGTGCCAGCAGTCCCGCAGCGAGAAGTCAGCCCCAGCATTTT.